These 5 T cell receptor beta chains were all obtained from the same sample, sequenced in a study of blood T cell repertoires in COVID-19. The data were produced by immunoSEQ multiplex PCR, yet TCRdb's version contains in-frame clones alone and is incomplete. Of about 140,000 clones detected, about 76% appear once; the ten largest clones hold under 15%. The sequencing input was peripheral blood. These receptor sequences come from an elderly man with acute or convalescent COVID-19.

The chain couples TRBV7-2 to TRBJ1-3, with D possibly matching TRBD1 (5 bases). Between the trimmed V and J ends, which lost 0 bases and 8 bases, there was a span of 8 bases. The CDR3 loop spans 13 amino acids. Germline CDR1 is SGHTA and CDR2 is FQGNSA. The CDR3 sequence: CASSLALGDTIYF. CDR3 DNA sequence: TGTGCCAGCAGCTTAGCCTTAGGGGACACCATATATTTT. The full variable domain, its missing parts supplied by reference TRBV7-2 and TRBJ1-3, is GAGVSQSPSNKVTEKGKDVELRCDPISGHTALYWYRQSLGQGLEFLIYFQGNSAPDKSGLPSDRFSAERTGGSVSTLTIQRTQQEDSAVYLCASSLALGDTIYFGEGSWLTVV.

The CDR3 DNA follows: TGTGCCAGCAGAAACACCGGGACAGGGGTTATTAGTGGCAATCAGCCCCAGCATTTT. It yields the protein CASRNTGTGVISGNQPQHF. The chain carries TRBV19 and TRBJ1-5; 10 bases are a match to TRBD1. Germline V gives CDR1 LNHDA, CDR2 SQIVND (reference sequence). The CDR3 is made up of 19 amino acids. J gave up 2 bases and V 9 bases, and 19 bases lay outside the gene matches.

Here the CDR3 DNA reads TGTGCCAGCTCACCTCAACTAGCGGGGGCCCTGATTGCCAAAAACATTCAGTACTTC. Protein: CASSPQLAGALIAKNIQYF. J is TRBJ2-4 and V is TRBV18, with 11 bases aligning to TRBD2. The V gene's germline CDR1 is KGHSH and CDR2 LQKENI. With V trimmed by 3 bases and J by 1 base, 11 bases remained unmatched. The CDR3 is 19 residues long.

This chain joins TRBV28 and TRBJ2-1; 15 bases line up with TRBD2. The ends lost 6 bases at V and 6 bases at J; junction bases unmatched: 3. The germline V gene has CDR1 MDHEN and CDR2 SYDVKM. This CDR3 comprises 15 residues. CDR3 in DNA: TGTGCCAGCAGCCCGGGACTAGCGGGGGGCAATGAGCAGTTCTTC. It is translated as CASSPGLAGGNEQFF.

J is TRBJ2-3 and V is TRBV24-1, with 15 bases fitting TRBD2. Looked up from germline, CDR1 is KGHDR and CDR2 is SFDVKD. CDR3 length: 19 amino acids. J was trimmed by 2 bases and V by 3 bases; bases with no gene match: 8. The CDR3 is CATSDPGLAGGLDTDTQYF. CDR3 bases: TGTGCCACCAGTGATCCCGGACTAGCGGGGGGGCTCGACACAGATACGCAGTATTTT.